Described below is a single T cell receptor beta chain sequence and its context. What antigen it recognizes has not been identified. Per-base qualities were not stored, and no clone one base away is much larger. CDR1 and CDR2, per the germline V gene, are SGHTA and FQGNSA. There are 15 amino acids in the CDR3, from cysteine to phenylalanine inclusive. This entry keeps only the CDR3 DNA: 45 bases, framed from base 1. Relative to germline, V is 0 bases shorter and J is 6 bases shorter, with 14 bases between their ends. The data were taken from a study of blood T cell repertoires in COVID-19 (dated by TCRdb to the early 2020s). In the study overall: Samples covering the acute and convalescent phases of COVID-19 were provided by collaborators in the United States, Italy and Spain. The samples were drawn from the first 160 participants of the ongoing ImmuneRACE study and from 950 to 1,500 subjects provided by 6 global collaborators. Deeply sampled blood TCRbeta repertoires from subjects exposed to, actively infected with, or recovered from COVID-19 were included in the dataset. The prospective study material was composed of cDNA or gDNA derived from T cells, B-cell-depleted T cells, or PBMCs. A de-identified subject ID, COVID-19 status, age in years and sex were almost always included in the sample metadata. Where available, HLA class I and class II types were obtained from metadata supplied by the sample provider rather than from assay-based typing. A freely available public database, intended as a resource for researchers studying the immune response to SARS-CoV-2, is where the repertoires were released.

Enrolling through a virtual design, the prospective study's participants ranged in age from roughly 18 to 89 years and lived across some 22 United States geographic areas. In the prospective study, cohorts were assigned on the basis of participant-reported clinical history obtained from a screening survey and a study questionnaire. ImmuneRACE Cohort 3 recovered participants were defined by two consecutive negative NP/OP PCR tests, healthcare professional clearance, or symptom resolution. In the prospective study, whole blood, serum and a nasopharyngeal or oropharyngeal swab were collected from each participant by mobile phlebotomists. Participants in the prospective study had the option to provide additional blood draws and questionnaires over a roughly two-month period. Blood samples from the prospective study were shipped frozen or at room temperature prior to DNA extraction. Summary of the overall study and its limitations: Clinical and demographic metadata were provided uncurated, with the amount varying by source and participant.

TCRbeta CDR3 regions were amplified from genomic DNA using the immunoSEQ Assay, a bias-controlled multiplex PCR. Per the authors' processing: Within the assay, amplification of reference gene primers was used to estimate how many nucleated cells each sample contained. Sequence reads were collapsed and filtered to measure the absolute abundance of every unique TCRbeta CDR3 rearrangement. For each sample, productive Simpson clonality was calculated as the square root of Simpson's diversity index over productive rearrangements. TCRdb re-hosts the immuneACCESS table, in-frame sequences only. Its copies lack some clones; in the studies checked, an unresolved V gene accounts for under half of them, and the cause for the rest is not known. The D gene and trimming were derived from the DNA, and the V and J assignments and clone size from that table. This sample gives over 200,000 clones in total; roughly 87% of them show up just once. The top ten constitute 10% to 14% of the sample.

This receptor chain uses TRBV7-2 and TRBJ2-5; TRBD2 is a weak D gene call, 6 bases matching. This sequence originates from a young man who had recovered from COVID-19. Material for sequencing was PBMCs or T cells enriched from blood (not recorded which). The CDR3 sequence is CASSLASTGGKTQYF. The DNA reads TGTGCCAGCAGCTTAGCGTCCACCGGGGGAAAGACCCAGTACTTC.